The present T cell receptor (beta chain) was sequenced within a study of cytomegalovirus exposure and HLA in healthy donors. The study's findings and limits: Association of 15,000 to 20,000 TCR beta sequences with HLA alleles was found at 0.05 false discovery rate in a later analysis. The likely explanation for a cluster of highly shared sequence variants was sequencing artifact. Prior analysis indicated that the majority of TCR beta V segments exhibited productivity approximately 87% or approximately 30% of the time.

Primers included in the PCR were 60 Vbeta and 13 Jbeta primers. Generated by immunoSEQ multiplex PCR, the TCRdb table keeps only in-frame clones and is missing some. There are over 100,000 clones in the sample; over 65% occur only once, and 0.85% to 0.9% lies in the top ten. Germline V gene sequence: CDR1 MNHEY, CDR2 SMNVEV (reference sequence). The CDR3 runs 16 residues. The V and J ends lost 5 bases and 4 bases respectively, with 18 bases between them. This clone was observed a handful of times. Its antigen remains unknown. The chain joins TRBV27 to TRBJ1-3; D remains ambiguous. The specimen sequenced was PBMCs. The TCR sequence derives from a young woman in good health and CMV-seronegative. The DNA of the CDR3 is TGTGCCAGCAGTCCATATTCCCCAGGCTCGGGAAACACCATATATTTT. Translating gives CASSPYSPGSGNTIYF.